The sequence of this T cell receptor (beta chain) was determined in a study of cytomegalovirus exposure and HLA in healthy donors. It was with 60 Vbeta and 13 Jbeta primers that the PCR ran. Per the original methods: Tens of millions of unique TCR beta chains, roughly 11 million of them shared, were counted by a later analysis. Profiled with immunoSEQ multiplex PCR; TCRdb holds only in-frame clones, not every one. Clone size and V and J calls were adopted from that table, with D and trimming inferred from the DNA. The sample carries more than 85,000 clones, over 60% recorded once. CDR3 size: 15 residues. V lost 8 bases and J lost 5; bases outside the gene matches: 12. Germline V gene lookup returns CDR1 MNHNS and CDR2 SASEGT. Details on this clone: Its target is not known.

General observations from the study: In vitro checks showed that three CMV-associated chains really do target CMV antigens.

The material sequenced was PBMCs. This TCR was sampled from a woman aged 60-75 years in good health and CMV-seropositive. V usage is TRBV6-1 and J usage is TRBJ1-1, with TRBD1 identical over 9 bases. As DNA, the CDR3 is TGTGCCAGCCGGGTAAGGACAGGGGTGGGGACTGAAGCTTTCTTT. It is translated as CASRVRTGVGTEAFF.